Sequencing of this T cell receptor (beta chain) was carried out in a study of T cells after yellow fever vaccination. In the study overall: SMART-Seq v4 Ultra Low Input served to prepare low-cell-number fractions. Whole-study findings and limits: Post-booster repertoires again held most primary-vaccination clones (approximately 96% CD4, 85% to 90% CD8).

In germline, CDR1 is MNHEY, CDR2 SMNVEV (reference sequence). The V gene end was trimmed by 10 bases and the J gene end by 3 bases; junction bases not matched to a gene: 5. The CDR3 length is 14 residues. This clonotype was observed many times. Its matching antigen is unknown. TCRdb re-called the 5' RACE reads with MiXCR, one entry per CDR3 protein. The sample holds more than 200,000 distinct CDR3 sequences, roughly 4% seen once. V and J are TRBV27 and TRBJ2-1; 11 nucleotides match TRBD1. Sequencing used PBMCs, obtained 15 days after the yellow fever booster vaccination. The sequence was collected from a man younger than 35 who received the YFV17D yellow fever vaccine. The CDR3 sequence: CAMNGTGGYNEQFF. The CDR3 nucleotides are TGTGCCATGAACGGGACAGGGGGCTACAATGAGCAGTTCTTC.